Listed below are T cell receptor beta chains from one sample, sequenced in a study of monozygotic twins with inflammatory bowel disease. TCRdb re-analyzed the 5' RACE reads; it lists each CDR3 protein once, without DNA. Found here are some 200,000 distinct CDR3 sequences; the top ten clones hold 1.5% to 2%. What was sequenced was blood. These receptors came from a human donor with ulcerative colitis or Crohn's disease, or a healthy co-twin of an affected twin (not recorded which). Both conserved end residues are part of each CDR3. Each record gives: V gene, J gene, CDR3 protein.

TRBV27	TRBJ1-2	CASSTGGSGYTF
TRBV5-1	TRBJ2-7	CASSFNRGAYEQYF
TRBV4-1	TRBJ2-7	CASSQDWGSYEQYF
TRBV5-1	TRBJ1-4	CASSLGTDNEKLFF
TRBV7-9	TRBJ1-1	CASSSRGGTGEAFF
TRBV2	TRBJ1-1	CASSGGINTEAFF
TRBV6-5	TRBJ1-1	CASSYSQGTAVGTEAFF
TRBV20-1	TRBJ2-2	CSARRGGGRTGELFF
TRBV29-1	TRBJ1-1	CSVARVLNTEAFF
TRBV12-3/TRBV12-4	TRBJ1-4	CASSLRQSEKLFF
TRBV6-1	TRBJ1-6	CASSEWLDADSPLHF
TRBV2	TRBJ2-7	CASSRTGVEQYF
TRBV19	TRBJ1-1	CASSMGGEAFF
TRBV11-1	TRBJ1-3	CASSSGPTGAISGNTIYF
TRBV7-9	TRBJ2-4	CASSLERGFLYF
TRBV18	TRBJ2-7	CASSPPTFRDRAREQYF
TRBV9	TRBJ2-1	CASSASAGGAYNEQFF
TRBV10-3	TRBJ2-7	CAIRARTGESEQYF
TRBV27	TRBJ1-6	CASSLYRGRDSPLHF
TRBV5-1	TRBJ2-1	CASSLGDSYNEQFF
TRBV20-1	TRBJ2-3	CSAGGHWSRYTDTQYF
TRBV5-5	TRBJ2-7	CASSLGHFYEQYF
TRBV27	TRBJ1-2	CASSSGQGHNYGYTF
TRBV12-3/TRBV12-4	TRBJ1-2	CASSPDVDGYTF
TRBV20-1	TRBJ2-3	CSAKRSGGITGNTQYF
TRBV6-1	TRBJ1-1	CASTARQALGAFF
TRBV7-9	TRBJ2-5	CASSYRGQSPETQYF
TRBV7-9	TRBJ1-1	CASSFSLNTEAFF
TRBV20-1	TRBJ2-5	CSAILYRNSQETQYF
TRBV5-4	TRBJ2-5	CASSLGQGVFQETQYF
TRBV10-3	TRBJ2-2	CATKPDRDYPTQTGELFF
TRBV10-2	TRBJ2-7	CASSEAGLYEQYF
TRBV5-1	TRBJ2-2	CASSLQAPKNTGELFF
TRBV3-1	TRBJ1-5	CASSQDSSGGGQPQHF
TRBV20-1	TRBJ1-5	CSARIGDQPQHF
TRBV2	TRBJ1-1	CASSENSGAGNTEAFF
TRBV7-2	TRBJ2-3	CASSFYQPGVDTQYF
TRBV5-5	TRBJ2-1	CASSRILAGGHLNEQFF
TRBV20-1	TRBJ2-1	CSPRHSSGANNEQFF
TRBV7-8	TRBJ1-6	CASSLAFKYNSPLHF
TRBV19	TRBJ2-1	CASSFSPGLAGGPYNEQFF
TRBV4-1	TRBJ2-3	CASSQELVTDTQYF
TRBV12-3/TRBV12-4	TRBJ1-5	CASSFATGVNQPQHF
TRBV20-1	TRBJ1-1	CSARDPVYTEAFF
TRBV20-1	TRBJ1-2	CSARPFLDRAYYGYTF
TRBV12-3/TRBV12-4	TRBJ1-2	CASSSRTGRGNYGYTF
TRBV11-2	TRBJ1-1	CASSFHLNTEAFF
TRBV5-1	TRBJ2-3	CASSSLSRLDADTQYF
TRBV3-1	TRBJ2-2	CASSKSEGTAGELFF
TRBV18	TRBJ1-2	CASSYNGQFSGGYTF
TRBV7-2	TRBJ2-7	CASSLERAYEQYF